This T cell receptor (beta chain) was documented in a study of pediatric ulcerative colitis. TCRdb's copy holds only in-frame clones and misses some; the assay was immunoSEQ multiplex PCR. The sample holds under 70,000 clones, 87% seen once. There are 15 residues in the CDR3. Germline-derived CDR1 and CDR2 are MNHEY and SVGAGI. The V and J ends lost 6 bases and 4 bases respectively, with 17 bases between them. Notes on this clone: What it binds is not known.

Study-wide findings and caveats: Acute severe colitis showed lower rectal diversity from clonal expansions. Blood samples from a couple of patients yielded substantially fewer templates and were excluded from blood-rectal overlap analysis. No controls had the two rectal clonotypes shared by ulcerative colitis patients.

Material: blood. The receptor was derived from a boy between 10 and 17 years old who was a control in a study of pediatric ulcerative colitis. The chain employs TRBV6-5 and TRBJ2-3, with D unresolved. The CDR3 here is CASSPRGPGADTQYF. As DNA, the CDR3 is TGTGCCAGCAGCCCCCGCGGCCCGGGTGCAGATACGCAGTATTTT.